A single sample gave rise to the 24 T cell receptor beta chains below, sequenced in a study of cytomegalovirus exposure and HLA in healthy donors. The PCR contained 60 Vbeta and 13 Jbeta primers. TCRdb's copy holds only in-frame clones and misses some; the assay was immunoSEQ multiplex PCR. Among under 250,000 clones listed, 82% were seen once. Source material: PBMCs. The receptors here all came from a middle-aged man in good health and CMV-seropositive.

The rearrangement uses TRBV28 and TRBJ1-2; D possibly corresponds to TRBD1 (6 bases). This CDR3 contains 15 residues. The germline V gene encodes CDR1 MDHEN and CDR2 SYDVKM. Trimming pared 6 bases from V and 6 bases from J, leaving 20 bases between. CDR3: CASSPWTATLDGYTF. CDR3 nucleotide sequence: TGTGCCAGCAGCCCCTGGACAGCCACTTTGGATGGCTACACCTTC.

V usage is TRBV11-2 and J usage is TRBJ1-4; tentative D call: TRBD1 (5 bases). CDR1 and CDR2 from the germline V gene are SGHAT and FQNNGV. V dropped 3 bases and J dropped 3 bases, with 11 bases sitting between them. This CDR3 contains 15 residues. CDR3 in amino acids: CASSFFGGANEKLFF. The CDR3 coding sequence is TGTGCCAGCAGCTTTTTCGGGGGAGCTAATGAAAAACTGTTTTTT.

The genes are TRBV7-9 and TRBJ2-7; TRBD2 aligns across 9 bases. V shed 5 bases and J 2 bases; nucleotides not matched to a gene: 1. Germline CDR1 reads SEHNR; CDR2 reads FQNEAQ (reference sequence). The CDR3 runs 13 residues. CDR3 residues: CASSGGRAYEQYV. DNA of the CDR3: TGTGCCAGCAGCGGCGGGAGGGCCTACGAGCAGTACGTC.

This clone showed up just a few times. This chain connects TRBV19 to TRBJ2-1; 8 nucleotides align to TRBD2. The germline V gene encodes CDR1 LNHDA and CDR2 SQIVND (reference sequence). CDR3 length: 13 residues. V shed 10 bases, J shed 6 bases, and the junction held 8 bases outside the gene matches. In DNA form, the CDR3 reads TGTGCCACCGGGGGGGGTACAAGCAATGAGCAGTTCTTC. It specifies CATGGGTSNEQFF. The full variable domain, rest sourced from reference TRBV19 and TRBJ2-1, is DGGITQSPKYLFRKEGQNVTLSCEQNLNHDAMYWYRQDPGQGLRLIYYSQIVNDFQKGDIAEGYSVSREKKESFPLTVTSAQKNPTAFYLCATGGGTSNEQFFGPGTRLTVL.

This clone was picked up a small number of times. V is TRBV6-4 and J is TRBJ1-1; D may be TRBD1 (5 bases). The CDR3 length is 14 residues. V lost 6 bases to trimming and J lost 6 bases, with 17 bases between them. Germline V gives CDR1 MRHNA, CDR2 SNTAGT. Here the CDR3 DNA reads TGTGCCAGCAGGGCTCATCAGGGAAGGCCTGAAGCTTTCTTT. This translates into CASRAHQGRPEAFF.

The V gene is TRBV5-5, the J gene TRBJ2-2, with a weak D call TRBD2 (6 bases). Germline-derived CDR1 and CDR2 are SGHKS and YYEKEE (reference sequence). V dropped 8 bases and J dropped 5 bases, with 13 bases sitting between them. The CDR3 runs to 13 residues. The CDR3 reads CASTLAHTGELFF. DNA for the CDR3: TGTGCCAGTACCCTAGCGCATACCGGGGAGCTGTTTTTT.

The chain is built from TRBV7-8 and TRBJ1-2; possible D gene TRBD1, 6 bases. The CDR3 is 12 residues long. Germline V CDR1 and CDR2: SGHVS, FQNEAQ. V lost 3 bases and J lost 8, with 10 bases in between. CDR3 loop: CASSLGAKGYTF. In nucleotides, the CDR3 is TGTGCCAGCAGCTTGGGGGCTAAGGGCTACACCTTC.

The V and J genes are TRBV18 and TRBJ1-5, with TRBD1 matching over 8 bases. This CDR3 has 14 amino acids. CDR1 is KGHSH and CDR2 is LQKENI in the germline V gene. The V gene end was trimmed by 3 bases and the J gene end by 6 bases; junction bases not matched to a gene: 4. The CDR3 bases are TGTGCCAGCTCACCGACAGGGGAAGGTCAGCCCCAGCATTTT. It yields the protein CASSPTGEGQPQHF. Supplemented by reference TRBV18 and TRBJ1-5, the full variable domain reads NAGVMQNPRHLVRRRGQEARLRCSPMKGHSHVYWYRQLPEEGLKFMVYLQKENIIDESGMPKERFSAEFPKEGPSILRIQQVVRGDSAAYFCASSPTGEGQPQHFGDGTRLSIL.

The chain uses TRBV9 and TRBJ2-2; possible D gene TRBD1, 6 bases. Trimming left V 0 bases short and J 3 bases short, with 9 bases between. Germline CDR1 and CDR2: SGDLS and YYNGEE. This CDR3 is 15 amino acids long. The CDR3 spells CASSVGGHDTGELFF. CDR3 sequence (DNA): TGTGCCAGCAGCGTAGGGGGACACGACACCGGGGAGCTGTTTTTT. Full variable domain (remainder filled in from reference TRBV9 and TRBJ2-2): DSGVTQTPKHLITATGQRVTLRCSPRSGDLSVYWYQQSLDQGLQFLIQYYNGEERAKGNILERFSAQQFPDLHSELNLSSLELGDSALYFCASSVGGHDTGELFFGEGSRLTVL.

This clone has only one observation. The chain employs TRBV5-1 and TRBJ2-1; 8 bases are shared with TRBD2. V shed 3 bases and J 7 bases; nucleotides not matched to a gene: 9. Germline values: CDR1 SGHRS, CDR2 YFSETQ. The CDR3 loop spans 15 amino acids. The CDR3 spells CASSSGQRERNEQFF. The CDR3 bases are TGCGCCAGCAGCTCTGGTCAGCGGGAGAGAAATGAGCAGTTCTTC.

This clone has only a few counts. The rearrangement links TRBV5-6 to TRBJ1-2; the match to TRBD1 covers 7 bases. Germline V CDR1 and CDR2: SGHDT, YYEEEE. Trimming cost V 4 bases and J 2 bases; bases outside gene matches: 5. The CDR3 spans 14 residues. The DNA of the CDR3 is TGTGCCAGCAGCCCGACAGGGCCCAACTATGGCTACACCTTC. This gives the protein CASSPTGPNYGYTF.

The chain is built from TRBV7-2 and TRBJ2-3; 12 bases fit TRBD2. The CDR3 loop spans 17 amino acids. Germline-derived CDR1 and CDR2 are SGHTA and FQGNSA. The junction had 4 bases not matched to a gene; V was cut back by 1 base and J by 2 bases. The CDR3 spells CASSLEGTSGFTDTQYF. CDR3 sequence (DNA): TGTGCCAGCAGCTTAGAGGGGACTAGCGGGTTCACAGATACGCAGTATTTT.

The V and J genes are TRBV5-4 and TRBJ2-1; weak D call: TRBD2 (6 bases). The germline CDR1 and CDR2 sequences are SGHNT and YYREEE (reference sequence). Trimming shortened V by 5 bases and J by 5 bases, and 11 bases separated the two germline ends. The CDR3 is 13 residues long. In DNA form, the CDR3 reads TGTGCCAGCAGACTAGCAATTAACAATGAGCAGTTCTTC. Residues: CASRLAINNEQFF.

This clone was counted only a few times. V usage is TRBV2 and J usage is TRBJ2-7; D possibly corresponds to TRBD1 (6 bases). V shed 6 bases and J shed 3 bases, with 15 bases lying between them. The CDR3 length is 14 residues. Germline lookup yields CDR1 SNHLY and CDR2 FYNNEI. The CDR3 sequence: CASRHRESFYEQYF. The CDR3 coding sequence is TGTGCCAGCAGACACAGGGAAAGTTTCTACGAGCAGTACTTC.

J is TRBJ2-5 and V is TRBV7-2, with 7 nucleotides matching TRBD1. Germline V gives CDR1 SGHTA, CDR2 FQGNSA. The CDR3 loop spans 14 amino acids. Unmatched junction bases numbered 9, after V lost 4 bases and J lost 7 bases. The CDR3 coding sequence is TGTGCCAGCAGCTCCCCTGGGACAGCAAGGACCCAGTACTTC. Amino acid sequence: CASSSPGTARTQYF.

The table lists this clone with a few counts. The J gene is TRBJ2-1, the V gene TRBV9; 9 bases are a match to TRBD2. This CDR3 contains 18 residues. Looked up from germline, CDR1 is SGDLS and CDR2 is YYNGEE. Germline trimming cut 0 bases from V and 5 bases from J; bases unmatched to any gene: 12. DNA for the CDR3: TGTGCCAGCAGCGTAGGTGGGACGGCGGGAGGGCCCCACAATGAGCAGTTCTTC. It specifies CASSVGGTAGGPHNEQFF.

The chain is built from TRBV6-6 and TRBJ2-1, with D uncertain. CDR1 and CDR2 from the germline V gene are MNHNY and SVGAGI (reference sequence). V lost 7 bases to trimming and J lost 13 bases, with 14 bases between them. The CDR3 totals 11 residues. For the CDR3, the DNA is TGTGCCAGCAACGTCGGTCCACCCCAGTTCTTC. Translating gives CASNVGPPQFF.

The chain recombines TRBV9 with TRBJ2-1; 11 nucleotides align to TRBD2. The CDR3 covers 19 residues. The germline V gene encodes CDR1 SGDLS and CDR2 YYNGEE. The V and J ends lost 4 bases and 6 bases, in that order; junction bases with no gene match: 18. The DNA for the CDR3 is TGTGCCAGCAGCCCAACCGGGACTAGCGGTTCTCGGGGGGTCAATGAGCAGTTCTTC. Its protein is CASSPTGTSGSRGVNEQFF.

V gene TRBV4-1 combines with J gene TRBJ2-1; 10 bases line up with TRBD2. The CDR3 consists of 15 residues. V lost 4 bases and J lost 4; bases outside the gene matches: 4. The germline V gene has CDR1 MGHRA and CDR2 YSYEKL. The CDR3 bases are TGCGCCAGCAGCCGCGGACTAGCGGATTACAATGAGCAGTTCTTC. Its protein product is CASSRGLADYNEQFF.

This clone showed up just a few times. The J gene is TRBJ2-5, the V gene TRBV6-5, with 7 positions matching TRBD2. V trimming: 5 bases; J trimming: 4 bases; junction bases outside the gene matches: 7. The CDR3 runs to 14 residues. Germline V gene lookup returns CDR1 MNHEY and CDR2 SVGAGI. The CDR3 DNA reads as TGTGCCAGCAGTGAAAGGGGAGGGGTAGAGACCCAGTACTTC. This codes for CASSERGGVETQYF.

This chain joins TRBV7-9 and TRBJ1-6; tentative D call: TRBD1 (5 bases). V was clipped by 3 bases and J by 2 bases, with 14 bases between them. Germline CDR1 is SEHNR and CDR2 is FQNEAQ (reference sequence). The CDR3 runs 17 residues. DNA for the CDR3: TGTGCCAGCAGCTTTTTCGGGGACTTCACCTATAATTCACCCCTCCACTTT. It yields the protein CASSFFGDFTYNSPLHF.

This chain joins TRBV7-8 and TRBJ2-1; D is possibly TRBD1 (6 bases). Trimming pared 3 bases from V and 7 bases from J, leaving 19 bases between. The CDR3 contains 16 residues. Germline CDR1 and CDR2: SGHVS and FQNEAQ. The CDR3 is CASSLEARGRGNEQFF. The CDR3 nucleotides are TGTGCCAGCAGCTTGGAGGCCCGGGGTAGGGGGAATGAGCAGTTCTTC.

V gene TRBV7-8 combines with J gene TRBJ2-7; 14 bases map to TRBD2. The germline V gene has CDR1 SGHVS and CDR2 FQNEAQ. The CDR3 has 15 residues. Losses at the gene ends were 5 bases for V and 5 bases for J; bases not matched to a gene: 5. The CDR3 here is CASSVGTSGSNEQYF. CDR3 DNA: TGTGCCAGCAGCGTAGGGACTAGCGGGAGCAACGAGCAGTACTTC. The full variable domain, its missing parts supplied by reference TRBV7-8 and TRBJ2-7, is GAGVSQSPRYKVAKRGQDVALRCDPISGHVSLFWYQQALGQGPEFLTYFQNEAQLDKSGLPSDRFFAERPEGSVSTLKIQRTQQEDSAVYLCASSVGTSGSNEQYFGPGTRLTVT.

This chain connects TRBV5-1 to TRBJ2-7; perhaps TRBD1 as D (6 bases). V was shortened by 4 bases and J by 2 bases, with 19 bases between the two germline ends. The CDR3 has 16 residues. Germline V gene data show CDR1 as SGHRS and CDR2 as YFSETQ. In DNA, the CDR3 is TGCGCCAGCAGCGTCAACCCAGGGGCTTTTACCTACGAGCAGTACTTC. As protein: CASSVNPGAFTYEQYF.